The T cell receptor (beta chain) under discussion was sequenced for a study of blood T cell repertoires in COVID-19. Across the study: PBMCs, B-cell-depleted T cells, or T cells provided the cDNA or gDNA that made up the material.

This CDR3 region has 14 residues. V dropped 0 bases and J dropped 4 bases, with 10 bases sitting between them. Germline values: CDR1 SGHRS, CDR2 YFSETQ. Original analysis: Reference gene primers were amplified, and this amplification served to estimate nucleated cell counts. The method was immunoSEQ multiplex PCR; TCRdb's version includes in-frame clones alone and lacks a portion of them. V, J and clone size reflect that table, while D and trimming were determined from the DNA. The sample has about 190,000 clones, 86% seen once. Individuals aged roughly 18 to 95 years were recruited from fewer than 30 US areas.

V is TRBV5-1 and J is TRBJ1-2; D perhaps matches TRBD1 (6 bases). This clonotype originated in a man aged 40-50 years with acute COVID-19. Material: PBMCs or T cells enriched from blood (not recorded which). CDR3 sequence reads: CASSLEGHSYGYTF. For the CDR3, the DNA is TGCGCCAGCAGCTTGGAGGGACACTCCTATGGCTACACCTTC.